This T cell receptor beta chain was documented in a study of shared clonotypes between healthy human individuals. The authors ran the assay at deep level. The sorted-subset replicate PCRs were given about 200 ng DNA, which is 30,000 or so T cell genomes. The table came from immunoSEQ multiplex PCR; TCRdb's copy has only in-frame clones and leaves some out. The sample records about 2.1 million clones, 93% being singletons. The CDR3 extends over 15 amino acids. Germline assignment: CDR1 SGDLS and CDR2 YYNGEE. V was trimmed by 1 base and J by 5 bases, leaving 14 bases between them. Terminally differentiated effector memory CD45RA+ cells were left out of the naive CD8 fraction, which was CD45RO-negative and positively selected for CCR7.

This clonotype was obtained from a man aged 18 to 35 in good health. Some clones in this sample may be carry-over from other donors' samples. This chain uses TRBV9 with TRBJ2-3; D gene uncertain. Material: naive CD8+ T cells from PBMCs. CDR3 region: CASSVKLAIGDTQYF. In nucleotides, the CDR3 is TGTGCCAGCAGCGTAAAACTCGCTATCGGAGATACGCAGTATTTT.